This passage covers 7 T cell receptor beta chains from one sample sequenced in a study of control samples from healthy donors and cancer patients. TCRdb's copy holds only in-frame clones and misses some; the assay was immunoSEQ multiplex PCR. Altogether about 140,000 clones are present, more than 85% being singletons, with the ten largest covering just over 8.5%. The specimen sequenced was blood. The receptors originated from a woman in her thirties in good health.

The V gene is TRBV28, the J gene TRBJ1-1; D ambiguous. The ends were cut back, 4 bases at V and 1 base at J, with 19 bases in the middle. This CDR3 has 17 amino acids. Germline V gene lookup returns CDR1 MDHEN and CDR2 SYDVKM. CDR3 DNA sequence: TGTGCCAGCAGTTCGGTGACCCCGGGTGGGCGGAACACTGAAGCTTTCTTT. It encodes CASSSVTPGGRNTEAFF.

The chain is built from TRBV6-5 and TRBJ1-3, with TRBD1 matching over 7 bases. From germline, CDR1 is MNHEY and CDR2 SVGAGI. Trimming cost V 6 bases and J 4 bases; bases outside gene matches: 6. The CDR3 has 14 residues. CDR3 sequence (DNA): TGTGCCAGCAGCAGGGGGTCAGGAGGAAACACCATATATTTT. Protein: CASSRGSGGNTIYF.

The rearrangement joins TRBV18 to TRBJ2-3, with 10 nucleotides matching TRBD1. V shed 5 bases, J shed 4 bases, and the junction held 9 bases outside the gene matches. Germline-derived CDR1 and CDR2 are KGHSH and LQKENI. CDR3 length equals 16 residues. This CDR3 reads CASSAETGGASDTQYF. The CDR3 DNA sequence: TGTGCCAGCTCAGCGGAGACAGGGGGCGCATCAGATACGCAGTATTTT.

V and J are TRBV18 and TRBJ2-5; D unclear. The CDR3 is 15 amino acids. CDR1 KGHSH and CDR2 LQKENI come from the germline V gene. Trimming removed 2 bases at V and 2 bases at J, with 12 bases between. In DNA, the CDR3 is TGTGCCAGCTCACCATTTCTCGCACAGCAAGAGACCCAGTACTTC. Translating gives CASSPFLAQQETQYF. The entire variable domain, with the rest obtained from reference TRBV18 and TRBJ2-5, is as follows: NAGVMQNPRHLVRRRGQEARLRCSPMKGHSHVYWYRQLPEEGLKFMVYLQKENIIDESGMPKERFSAEFPKEGPSILRIQQVVRGDSAAYFCASSPFLAQQETQYFGPGTRLLVL.

The chain employs TRBV6-5 and TRBJ2-3; 8 bases line up with TRBD2. Per germline, CDR1 MNHEY and CDR2 SVGAGI. The J segment lost 0 bases and the V segment lost 8 bases, leaving 7 bases of the junction unmatched. CDR3 size: 15 residues. For the CDR3, the DNA is TGTGCCAGCGGCCCCCGGGAGGGAAGCACAGATACGCAGTATTTT. Its protein is CASGPREGSTDTQYF.

The J gene is TRBJ2-5, the V gene TRBV11-2; a possible D gene is TRBD2 (6 bases). Germline CDR1 reads SGHAT; CDR2 reads FQNNGV. The V and J ends lost 1 base and 5 bases respectively, with 14 bases between them. This CDR3 contains 15 residues. The CDR3 bases are TGTGCCAGCAGCTTAGTATTTCGGAGCGGGGAGACCCAGTACTTC. Translation: CASSLVFRSGETQYF.

The chain is built from TRBV15 and TRBJ2-5; tentatively, D is TRBD1 (7 bases). This CDR3 has 13 residues. The V gene lost 7 bases and the J gene lost 2 bases, with 11 bases spanning the gap. Germline CDR1 is LNHNV and CDR2 is YYDKDF (reference sequence). The CDR3 DNA follows: TGTGCCACCAACAGGGGACTTCAAGAGACCCAGTACTTC. Translated, it gives CATNRGLQETQYF.